This T cell receptor (beta chain) emerged from a study of blood T cell repertoires in COVID-19 (TCRdb year 2020). Turning to the overall study: Collaborator samples came from the United States, Italy and Spain and covered acute and convalescent phases of COVID-19. Samples were obtained from the ongoing ImmuneRACE study (first 160 participants) and from 1,000 to 1,500 subjects provided by 6 global collaborators. Where available, HLA class I and class II types were taken from metadata supplied by the sample provider and were not determined by assay-based typing. The prospective study material was composed of cDNA or gDNA derived from T cells, B-cell-depleted T cells, or PBMCs. The dataset comprised deeply sampled blood TCRbeta repertoires from subjects exposed to, actively infected with, or recovered from COVID-19. The repertoires were made available in a free public database intended to serve as a resource for research on the immune response to SARS-CoV-2. Nearly every sample came with metadata listing a de-identified subject ID, COVID-19 status, age in years and sex. General conclusions and limits of the study: The amount of clinical and demographic metadata varied by source and participant and was provided uncurated.

The cysteine opens and the phenylalanine closes a CDR3 of 13 amino acids. Just the 39-base CDR3 DNA is kept, in frame starting at base 1. The germline V gene gives CDR1 as MNHEY and CDR2 as SVGAGI. Trimming at the junction amounts to 11 bases on V and 1 base on J, and the germline ends lie 14 bases apart. TCRbeta CDR3 regions were amplified from genomic DNA using the immunoSEQ Assay, a bias-controlled multiplex PCR. On the authors' methods: The number of nucleated cells in each sample was estimated from the amplification of reference gene primers within the assay. To quantify the absolute abundance of each unique TCRbeta CDR3 rearrangement, sequence reads were collapsed and filtered. For each sample, productive Simpson clonality was calculated as the square root of Simpson's diversity index over productive rearrangements. The table comes from immuneACCESS by way of TCRdb, which keeps in-frame sequences with V and J called. Part of the clones is missing from these tables; in studies checked, under half for an unresolved V gene and the rest for unknown reasons. V and J calls and clone size are given by that table; D and trimming were obtained from the DNA. Within this sample are some 130,000 clones, with about 72% of them counted one time only. The ten largest make up 11% of the sample.

Samples from volunteer blood donors who had recovered from COVID-19 were contributed by a second Seattle source. Collaborating institutions collected whole blood in K2EDTA tubes following their own protocols. For TCRbeta analysis, collaborator samples were shipped as frozen whole blood, as isolated PBMCs, or as DNA extracted from either sample type. This clone showed up just a few times. This clone's antigen is unknown. The record has no base qualities; no much larger clone is one base away. The TCR originated in a man in his 60s who had recovered from COVID-19. The sequencing sample was made of peripheral blood. This chain joins TRBV6-5 to TRBJ1-1; the D gene is perhaps TRBD1, on 6 matching bases. The base sequence is TGTGCCGCCCGACAGGACGGGAACACTGAAGCTTTCTTT. This codes for CAARQDGNTEAFF.